The 14 T cell receptor beta chains below come from one sample, sequenced in a study of cytotoxic CD8 clonotypes in ibrutinib-treated CLL. Produced via immunoSEQ multiplex PCR; TCRdb's table is partial and in-frame only. This table has some 120,000 clones, around 84% appearing once. The material sequenced was PBMCs, taken after 24 months of ibrutinib treatment. All receptors come from a human donor with chronic lymphocytic leukemia.

The J gene is TRBJ2-7, the V gene TRBV4-3; D ambiguous. V lost 3 bases and J lost 0, with 12 bases in between. Germline V gives CDR1 LGHNA, CDR2 YSLEER. This CDR3 is built from 15 residues. The CDR3 is CASSHQRTGSYEQYF. The CDR3 DNA reads TGCGCCAGCAGCCATCAGAGGACGGGCTCCTACGAGCAGTACTTC.

The V and J genes are TRBV6-1 and TRBJ2-7; 11 nucleotides align to TRBD1. In germline, CDR1 is MNHNS, CDR2 SASEGT. After removal of 4 bases from V and 0 bases from J, the junction contained 2 bases not matched to a gene. This CDR3 spans 15 amino acids. Here the CDR3 reads CASSGDRGFSYEQYF. The CDR3 bases are TGTGCCAGCAGTGGGGACAGGGGGTTCTCCTACGAGCAGTACTTC.

The V call is TRBV18, the J call TRBJ1-1; D gene uncertain. CDR1 is KGHSH, CDR2 LQKENI, per germline. The V gene lost 2 bases and the J gene lost 5 bases, with 12 bases spanning the gap. CDR3 size: 14 residues. The CDR3 loop is CASSPEDWGTEAFF. The CDR3 DNA is TGTGCCAGCTCACCAGAGGACTGGGGAACTGAAGCTTTCTTT.

This chain links TRBV13 with TRBJ2-7; D is perhaps TRBD2 (6 bases). CDR3 length equals 17 residues. Trimming pared 2 bases from V and 0 bases from J, leaving 17 bases between. Per the germline V gene, CDR1 is PRHDT and CDR2 is FYEKMQ (reference sequence). CDR3 bases: TGTGCCAGCAGCTTAAACCGGGGACTCGATCTCTCCTACGAGCAGTACTTC. This sequence encodes CASSLNRGLDLSYEQYF.

This clone was seen a few times. The chain has TRBV5-1 and TRBJ2-7; the D call may be TRBD1 or TRBD2 (5 bases each). Trimming took off 5 bases at V and 3 bases at J, with 15 bases between the two ends. CDR3 length: 14 residues. CDR1 and CDR2 (germline): SGHRS, YFSETQ. The CDR3 nucleotides are TGCGCCAGCAGGGGACCAACAGAGAACTACGAGCAGTACTTC. Amino acids: CASRGPTENYEQYF.

This clone was counted a single time. This chain links TRBV6-1 with TRBJ1-6; D is uncertain. From germline, CDR1 is MNHNS and CDR2 SASEGT. The ends were cut back, 3 bases at V and 6 bases at J, with 12 bases in the middle. The CDR3 is 15 residues long. The CDR3 loop is CASSDPTRFNSPLHF. The CDR3 DNA reads TGTGCCAGCAGTGACCCCACACGGTTTAATTCACCCCTCCACTTT.

V and J are TRBV6-6 and TRBJ1-2; D is unresolved. The CDR3 totals 13 residues. Trimming took off 4 bases at V and 5 bases at J, with 11 bases between the two ends. Germline values: CDR1 MNHNY, CDR2 SVGAGI (reference sequence). The CDR3 spells CASSSEQVYGYTF. Here the CDR3 DNA reads TGTGCCAGCAGTTCGGAGCAGGTTTATGGCTACACCTTC.

The chain employs TRBV11-2 and TRBJ1-3, with TRBD1 identical over 7 bases. This CDR3 is 15 amino acids long. CDR1 and CDR2 (germline): SGHAT, FQNNGV. Trimming at V came to 3 bases and at J to 11 bases, leaving 13 bases not matched to a gene. DNA for the CDR3: TGTGCCAGCAGCTTTCGGCAACTGCCCCAGGGGGCCATATATTTT. Its translation is CASSFRQLPQGAIYF.

The chain joins TRBV4-3 to TRBJ2-1, with D possibly matching TRBD2 (5 bases). This CDR3 region has 17 residues. Germline CDR1 is LGHNA and CDR2 is YSLEER. Trimming took off 4 bases at V and 2 bases at J, with 18 bases between the two ends. The CDR3 bases are TGCGCCAGCAGCCCCACGGGCCAATACGGGGCCTACAATGAGCAGTTCTTC. The encoded protein is CASSPTGQYGAYNEQFF.

The V and J genes are TRBV18 and TRBJ2-6, with TRBD1 matching 7 bases. CDR3 length: 18 residues. From germline, CDR1 is KGHSH and CDR2 LQKENI. The junction had 6 bases not matched to a gene; V was cut back by 1 base and J by 0 bases. The DNA of the CDR3 is TGTGCCAGCTCACCACTTACAGGGGATTTCTCTGGGGCCAACGTCCTGACTTTC. Protein: CASSPLTGDFSGANVLTF.

The chain joins TRBV28 to TRBJ2-7, with TRBD1 as a possible D gene (6 bases). This CDR3 comprises 14 residues. Trimming cost V 6 bases and J 2 bases, with 14 bases left between them. Germline loops: CDR1 MDHEN, CDR2 SYDVKM. This chain's CDR3 is CASRGQGPTYEQYF. The CDR3 DNA follows: TGTGCCAGCAGGGGCCAGGGGCCCACCTACGAGCAGTACTTC.

V is TRBV6-5 and J is TRBJ1-2; D is unresolved. Germline CDR1 reads MNHEY; CDR2 reads SVGAGI. The CDR3 extends over 14 amino acids. Trimming removed 5 bases from V and 7 bases from J, with 17 bases in between. The CDR3 region is CASSPLPTRGGYTF. CDR3 DNA: TGTGCCAGCAGTCCTTTACCGACCCGGGGTGGCTACACCTTC.

The chain carries TRBV11-2 and TRBJ2-7, with D possibly matching TRBD2 (6 bases). The V gene lost 10 bases and the J gene lost 6 bases, with 19 bases spanning the gap. This CDR3 comprises 13 residues. From germline, CDR1 is SGHAT and CDR2 FQNNGV. CDR3 nucleotides: TGTGCCATCGGGGGAGGTTTTGGTAGCGAGCAGTACTTC. Translated, it gives CAIGGGFGSEQYF.

The J gene is TRBJ2-3, the V gene TRBV18; D remains unclear. Germline-derived CDR1 and CDR2 are KGHSH and LQKENI. The CDR3 has 14 amino acids. V was trimmed by 6 bases and J by 0 bases, leaving 10 bases between them. CDR3 DNA: TGTGCCAGCTCGTCGACCTCTAGCACAGATACGCAGTATTTT. Protein: CASSSTSSTDTQYF.